Shown below are 21 T cell receptor beta chains from a single sample sequenced in a study of cytomegalovirus exposure and HLA in healthy donors. PCR primers comprised 60 Vbeta and 13 Jbeta primers. The protocol was immunoSEQ multiplex PCR, while the TCRdb copy is restricted to in-frame clones and leaves out a portion. The sample records about 150,000 clones, around 75% being singletons. Sample: PBMCs. These receptors were collected from a woman aged 25-40 years in good health and CMV-seronegative.

The V and J genes are TRBV28 and TRBJ2-7, with 8 bases matching TRBD2. Germline trimming cut 5 bases from V and 7 bases from J; bases unmatched to any gene: 13. The CDR3 has 15 amino acids. Germline V CDR1 and CDR2: MDHEN, SYDVKM. CDR3 protein: CASSPYGDGRGEQYF. The CDR3 DNA sequence: TGTGCCAGCAGTCCCTATGGGGACGGGAGGGGGGAGCAGTACTTC.

The chain carries TRBV20-1 and TRBJ2-4; D unclear. The CDR3 has 11 amino acids. V lost 3 bases, J lost 8 bases, and 8 bases lay in between. From germline, CDR1 is DFQATT and CDR2 SNEGSKA (reference sequence). The CDR3 here is CSARSFDIQYF. CDR3 DNA sequence: TGCAGTGCTAGGAGTTTTGACATTCAGTACTTC.

The chain joins TRBV13 to TRBJ2-7; 8 bases agree with TRBD2. The CDR3 contains 15 residues. V was pared by 0 bases and J by 5 bases, with 6 bases of the junction left unmatched. Germline V gene data show CDR1 as PRHDT and CDR2 as FYEKMQ (reference sequence). Here the CDR3 reads CASSLGRLAGNEQYF. In nucleotides, the CDR3 is TGTGCCAGCAGCTTAGGTCGTCTAGCGGGCAACGAGCAGTACTTC. The whole variable domain, remainder taken from reference TRBV13 and TRBJ2-7, is AAGVIQSPRHLIKEKRETATLKCYPIPRHDTVYWYQQGPGQDPQFLISFYEKMQSDKGSIPDRFSAQQFSDYHSELNMSSLELGDSALYFCASSLGRLAGNEQYFGPGTRLTVT.

The V gene is TRBV23-1, the J gene TRBJ2-7, with 9 bases lining up with TRBD1. TRBV23-1 is filed as an ORF, its function uncertain. The CDR3 extends over 16 amino acids. Trimming cost V 3 bases and J 3 bases; bases outside gene matches: 9. The CDR3 DNA sequence: TGCGCCAGCAGTCAGAGCCTTCGGGACAGGGACTACGAGCAGTACTTC. Its protein product is CASSQSLRDRDYEQYF.

This chain links TRBV19 with TRBJ1-2; no reliable D call. This CDR3 region has 13 residues. V was clipped by 7 bases and J by 1 base, with 10 bases between them. CDR1 and CDR2 (germline): LNHDA, SQIVND (reference sequence). CDR3 in amino acids: CASNPRGNYGYTF. CDR3 nucleotides: TGTGCCAGTAATCCCCGGGGTAACTATGGCTACACCTTC.

This chain joins TRBV30 and TRBJ2-3; D unresolved. This CDR3 contains 15 residues. The germline V gene encodes CDR1 GTSNPN and CDR2 SVGIG (reference sequence). The V gene lost 0 bases and the J gene lost 0 bases, with 10 bases spanning the gap. CDR3 in DNA: TGTGCCTGGAGTGTAGCCAGGATTAGCACAGATACGCAGTATTTT. Residues: CAWSVARISTDTQYF. The full variable domain, rest sourced from reference TRBV30 and TRBJ2-3, is SQTIHQWPATLVQPVGSPLSLECTVEGTSNPNLYWYRQAAGRGLQLLFYSVGIGQISSEVPQNLSASRPQDRQFILSSKKLLLSDSGFYLCAWSVARISTDTQYFGPGTRLTVL.

This clone was seen a few times. The chain combines TRBV6-1 with TRBJ1-6, with D possibly being TRBD1 (5 bases). The CDR3 length is 13 residues. Germline CDR1 reads MNHNS; CDR2 reads SASEGT. The V end was cut by 3 bases, the J end by 9 bases, with 9 bases between. The CDR3 sequence is CASSDWGVSPLHF. The CDR3 DNA reads as TGTGCCAGCAGTGACTGGGGGGTTTCACCCCTCCACTTT.

This chain links TRBV29-1 with TRBJ1-4, with a tentative D call TRBD1 (5 bases). The CDR3 is 15 residues long. V lost 3 bases and J lost 7, with 18 bases in between. Germline V gene sequence: CDR1 SQVTM, CDR2 ANQGSEA. Written as DNA, the CDR3 is TGCAGCGTTGATTCGGGGGATCTCAGAGGTGAAAAACTGTTTTTT. Translating gives CSVDSGDLRGEKLFF.

The V call is TRBV27, the J call TRBJ1-1, with D possibly matching TRBD1 (5 bases). There are 17 residues in the CDR3. The germline V gene has CDR1 MNHEY and CDR2 SMNVEV (reference sequence). The V end was cut by 6 bases, the J end by 4 bases, with 24 bases between. CDR3 DNA sequence: TGTGCCAGCAGCCGATCCGGCCGGTGGCGGGGGGGCACTGAAGCTTTCTTT. Translation: CASSRSGRWRGGTEAFF.

The CDR3 loop is CASSLAGGNEQFF. CDR3 nucleotides: TGTGCCAGCAGCTTGGCAGGGGGCAATGAGCAGTTCTTC. The J gene is TRBJ2-1, the V gene TRBV5-6; TRBD1 matches at 7 bases. The trim removed 0 bases at V and 6 bases at J, leaving 0 bases unmatched. In germline, CDR1 is SGHDT, CDR2 YYEEEE. The CDR3 contains 13 residues.

The CDR3 bases are TGTGCCAGCAGTGTTATCGGGGGGCCCAATCAGCCCCAGCATTTT. This codes for CASSVIGGPNQPQHF. The genes are TRBV6-1 and TRBJ1-5; the D gene is possibly TRBD1 (6 bases). V gave up 4 bases and J gave up 3 bases, with 13 bases separating them. The CDR3 sequence is 15 residues long. Germline loops: CDR1 MNHNS, CDR2 SASEGT.

This clone was seen only once. V is TRBV19 and J is TRBJ1-4; D call uncertain. Per germline, CDR1 LNHDA and CDR2 SQIVND (reference sequence). The CDR3 is 16 residues long. V was cut by 0 bases and J by 7 bases, with 15 bases left in between. CDR3 protein: CASSIDDGIIGEKLFF. As DNA, the CDR3 is TGTGCCAGTAGTATAGACGACGGGATAATCGGTGAAAAACTGTTTTTT.

This chain joins TRBV30 and TRBJ2-7; 7 nucleotides match TRBD1. CDR3 length: 13 amino acids. V lost 6 bases to trimming and J lost 4 bases; unmatched junction nucleotides: 9. In germline, CDR1 is GTSNPN, CDR2 SVGIG (reference sequence). The CDR3 DNA reads TGTGCCTGTTCGAGGGACAGCGCTTACGAGCAGTACTTC. This encodes CACSRDSAYEQYF. Full variable domain (missing parts from reference TRBV30 and TRBJ2-7): SQTIHQWPATLVQPVGSPLSLECTVEGTSNPNLYWYRQAAGRGLQLLFYSVGIGQISSEVPQNLSASRPQDRQFILSSKKLLLSDSGFYLCACSRDSAYEQYFGPGTRLTVT.

The chain combines TRBV10-3 with TRBJ1-2; the match to TRBD1 covers 9 bases. V lost 5 bases and J lost 1; bases outside the gene matches: 2. Per germline, CDR1 ENHRY and CDR2 SYGVKD. This CDR3 has 14 residues. CDR3 residues: CAISMTGGNYGYTF. The CDR3 region has the DNA TGTGCCATCAGTATGACAGGGGGTAACTATGGCTACACCTTC.

The chain uses TRBV6-5 and TRBJ2-7; TRBD2 agrees at 15 bases. CDR3 size: 16 residues. Germline CDR1 MNHEY, CDR2 SVGAGI. V dropped 2 bases and J dropped 5; count of bases not matched to a gene: 4. DNA for the CDR3: TGTGCCAGCAGTTACGGACTAGCGGGGGGGCTAGACGAGCAGTACTTC. Protein: CASSYGLAGGLDEQYF.

The chain has TRBV11-2 and TRBJ2-3; D is undetermined. The V end lost 2 bases, the J end lost 3 bases, and 9 bases lay between the germline ends. CDR1 is SGHAT and CDR2 is FQNNGV in the germline V gene. The CDR3 is made up of 14 amino acids. CDR3: CASSLQVGTDTQYF. The CDR3 coding sequence is TGTGCCAGCAGCTTACAGGTTGGGACAGATACGCAGTATTTT.

The J gene is TRBJ2-7, the V gene TRBV19, with 9 bases lining up with TRBD1. CDR3 length equals 13 residues. Trimming at V came to 5 bases and at J to 3 bases, leaving 2 bases not matched to a gene. CDR1 and CDR2 from the germline V gene are LNHDA and SQIVND (reference sequence). CDR3 protein: CASSAGQGYEQYF. In DNA form, the CDR3 reads TGTGCCAGTAGTGCGGGACAGGGCTACGAGCAGTACTTC.

The chain has TRBV20-1 and TRBJ2-1, with D perhaps TRBD2 (5 bases). Germline CDR1 and CDR2: DFQATT and SNEGSKA (reference sequence). This CDR3 has 11 amino acids. The ends were cut back, 2 bases at V and 10 bases at J, with 9 bases in the middle. Written as DNA, the CDR3 is TGCAGTGCTAGATCCGGGATCGAGCAGTTCTTC. It yields the protein CSARSGIEQFF.

The chain links TRBV18 to TRBJ1-1; D may be TRBD1 (6 bases). Germline CDR1 and CDR2: KGHSH and LQKENI. Trimming cost V 8 bases and J 8 bases, with 21 bases left between them. The CDR3 sequence is 14 residues long. In DNA, the CDR3 is TGTGCCAGCGGGACCGGGGGGGACACAGGAGAAGCTTTCTTT. This translates into CASGTGGDTGEAFF.

V gene TRBV7-2 combines with J gene TRBJ2-5, with 10 bases fitting TRBD1. Germline V lookup: CDR1 SGHTA, CDR2 FQGNSA. V trimming: 2 bases; J trimming: 5 bases; junction bases outside the gene matches: 5. The CDR3 length is 15 residues. The CDR3, as DNA: TGTGCCAGCAGCTTACGGGGACAGGGGCGCGAGACCCAGTACTTC. This translates into CASSLRGQGRETQYF.

The chain carries TRBV11-3 and TRBJ2-3, with 7 bases lining up with TRBD2. The CDR3 is made up of 16 amino acids. V shed 5 bases and J 3 bases; nucleotides not matched to a gene: 11. The germline CDR1 and CDR2 sequences are SGHNT and YENEEA. In DNA, the CDR3 is TGTGCCAGCAGCACCGGGACCGCGGGAGAGACAGATACGCAGTATTTT. Translation gives CASSTGTAGETDTQYF.